The source of this TCR beta chain is a study of PD-1 blockade in classical Hodgkin lymphoma. Patients all relapsed after autologous stem cell transplantation, and there was variation in brentuximab vedotin exposure. Per the germline V gene, CDR1 is KGHSH and CDR2 is LQKENI. The length of the CDR3 is 16 residues. The V segment lost 3 bases and the J segment 5 bases; nucleotides outside the gene matches: 8. Measured with immunoSEQ multiplex PCR; TCRdb has only the in-frame clones, and not every one. The table lists around 150,000 clones, nearly 80% of them singletons. The TCR comes from a human donor with classical Hodgkin lymphoma. This rearrangement joins TRBV18 to TRBJ2-2, with 8 bases identical to TRBD1. The sample in question was peripheral blood mononuclear cells (PBMCs), obtained before the second cycle of nivolumab. The CDR3 coding sequence is TGTGCCAGCTCACCGATTGACAGGGGAGATACCGGGGAGCTGTTTTTT. Encoded protein: CASSPIDRGDTGELFF.